This TCR beta chain was identified during a study of cytomegalovirus exposure and HLA in healthy donors. PCR employed 60 Vbeta and 13 Jbeta primers. The data were produced by immunoSEQ multiplex PCR, yet TCRdb's version contains in-frame clones alone and is incomplete. Seen here are 150,000 to 200,000 clones, 82% observed once, and the top ten hold less than 2%. The sample comprised PBMCs. The TCR originated in a man between 40 and 49 years old in good health and CMV-seronegative.

This CDR3 is CASSLGPAGMNTGELFF. The CDR3, as DNA: TGTGCCAGCAGCTTAGGCCCAGCGGGAATGAACACCGGGGAGCTGTTTTTT. The chain joins TRBV7-2 to TRBJ2-2; 7 bases are shared with TRBD2. Germline assignment: CDR1 SGHTA and CDR2 FQGNSA. The CDR3 totals 17 residues. V lost 1 base, J lost 1 base, and 6 bases stayed unmatched.